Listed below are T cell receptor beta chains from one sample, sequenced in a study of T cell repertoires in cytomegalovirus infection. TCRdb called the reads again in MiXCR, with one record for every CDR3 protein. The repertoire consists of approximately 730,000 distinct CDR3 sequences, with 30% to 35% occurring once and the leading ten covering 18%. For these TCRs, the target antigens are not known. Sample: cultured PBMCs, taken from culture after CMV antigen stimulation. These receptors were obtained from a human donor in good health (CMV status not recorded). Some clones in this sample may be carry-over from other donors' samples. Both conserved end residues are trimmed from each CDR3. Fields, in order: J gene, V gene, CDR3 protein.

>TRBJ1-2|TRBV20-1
SATILGFPNYGYT
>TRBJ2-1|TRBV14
ASSQDERDRGRPYNEQF
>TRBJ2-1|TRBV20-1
SSPGQGNNEQF
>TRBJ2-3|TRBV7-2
ASSRGFGDTQY
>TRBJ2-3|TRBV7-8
ASSSVRGGTDTQY
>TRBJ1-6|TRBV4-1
ASSQAPGGSPLH
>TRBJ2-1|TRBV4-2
ASSQDSTSGGSWEQF
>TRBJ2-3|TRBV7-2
ASSWPRDRLADTQY
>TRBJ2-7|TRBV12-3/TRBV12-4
ASSYSGAPYEQY
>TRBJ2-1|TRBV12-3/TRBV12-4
ASILAGGYNEQF
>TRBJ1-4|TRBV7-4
ASSLGIGRNNEKLF
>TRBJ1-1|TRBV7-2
ASSLGVGFGANTEAF
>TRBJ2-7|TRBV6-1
ASSLRRDRAPEQY
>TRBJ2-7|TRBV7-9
ASSPGGPGEQY
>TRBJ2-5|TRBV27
ASSSLETGAVIETQY
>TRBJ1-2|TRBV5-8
ASTDRTGSFGYT
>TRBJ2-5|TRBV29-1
SVSLFQETQY
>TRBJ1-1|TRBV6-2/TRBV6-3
ASSYSGDNEAF
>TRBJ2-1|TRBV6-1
ASETSGSHYEQF
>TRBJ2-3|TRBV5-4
ASRDSRTDTQY
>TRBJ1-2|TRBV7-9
ASSLDGSGIISYGYT
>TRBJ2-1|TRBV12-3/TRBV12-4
ASSKRTSGSLNEQF
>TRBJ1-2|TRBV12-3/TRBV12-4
ASRTSGREDYGYT
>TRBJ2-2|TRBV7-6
ASSLGVLTGELF
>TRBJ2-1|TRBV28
ATGGNVAYNEQF
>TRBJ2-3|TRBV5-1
ASSLGTLGTGADTQY